Included here is one TCR beta chain sequence, with context. This entry comes from a study of CD8+ T cells in alopecia areata. In the study overall: The study gave treated patients oral tofacitinib at 5 to 10 mg twice daily.

This sample's treatment: oral pan-JAK inhibitor, 5-10 mg twice daily. Peripheral blood and lesional scalp punch biopsies were taken from alopecia areata patients. Trimming removed 5 bases from V and 3 bases from J, with 10 bases in between. Germline V gives CDR1 MNHNS, CDR2 SASEGT. The CDR3 runs 13 residues. Extracted RNA was reverse transcribed, and the resulting cDNA served as sequencing template. Clones were sequenced by immunoSEQ multiplex PCR, and TCRdb holds only the in-frame ones, with some missing. The profile covers about 200,000 clones, with roughly 60% appearing a single time and approximately 1% taken by the ten largest.

The sample was CD4+ T cells sorted from blood, taken at week 24, from a patient treated with tofacitinib. V is TRBV6-1 and J is TRBJ1-1, with D possibly matching TRBD1 (5 bases). This TCR was sampled from a human donor with alopecia areata. CDR3 bases: TGTGCCAGCAGTAGGGGAACGGACACTGAAGCTTTCTTT. Protein sequence: CASSRGTDTEAFF.